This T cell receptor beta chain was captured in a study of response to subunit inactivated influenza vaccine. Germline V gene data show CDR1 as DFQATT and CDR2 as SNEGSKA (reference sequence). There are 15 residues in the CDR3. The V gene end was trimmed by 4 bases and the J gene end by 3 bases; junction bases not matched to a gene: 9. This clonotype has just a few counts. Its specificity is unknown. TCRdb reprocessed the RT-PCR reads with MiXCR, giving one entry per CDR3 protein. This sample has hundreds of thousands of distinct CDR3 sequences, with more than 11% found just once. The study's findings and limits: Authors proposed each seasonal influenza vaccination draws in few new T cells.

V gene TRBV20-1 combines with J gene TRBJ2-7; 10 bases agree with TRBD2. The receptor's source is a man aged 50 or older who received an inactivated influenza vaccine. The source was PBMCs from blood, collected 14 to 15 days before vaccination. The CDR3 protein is CSAISLAGAFYEQYF. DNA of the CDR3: TGCAGTGCTATCTCCCTAGCGGGAGCTTTCTACGAGCAGTACTTC.